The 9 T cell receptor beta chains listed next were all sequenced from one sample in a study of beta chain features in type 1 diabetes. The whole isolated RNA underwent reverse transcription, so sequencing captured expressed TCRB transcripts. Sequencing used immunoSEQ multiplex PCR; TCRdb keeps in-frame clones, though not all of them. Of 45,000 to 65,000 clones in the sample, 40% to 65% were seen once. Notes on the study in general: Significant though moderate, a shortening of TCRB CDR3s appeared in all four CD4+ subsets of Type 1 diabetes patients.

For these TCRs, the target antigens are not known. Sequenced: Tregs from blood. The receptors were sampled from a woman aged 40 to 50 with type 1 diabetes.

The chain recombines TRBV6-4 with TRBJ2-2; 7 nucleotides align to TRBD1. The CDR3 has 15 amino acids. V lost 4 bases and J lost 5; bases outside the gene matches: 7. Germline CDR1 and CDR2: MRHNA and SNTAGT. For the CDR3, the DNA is TGTGCCAGCAGTGCAACAGGGGCCGCTACCGGGGAGCTGTTTTTT. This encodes CASSATGAATGELFF.

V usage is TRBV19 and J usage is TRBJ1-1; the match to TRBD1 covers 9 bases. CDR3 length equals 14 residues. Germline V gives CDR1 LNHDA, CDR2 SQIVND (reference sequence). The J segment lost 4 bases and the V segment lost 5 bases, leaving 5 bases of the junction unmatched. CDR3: CASSSGTGSTEAFF. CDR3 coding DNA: TGTGCCAGTAGTTCCGGGACAGGGAGCACTGAAGCTTTCTTT.

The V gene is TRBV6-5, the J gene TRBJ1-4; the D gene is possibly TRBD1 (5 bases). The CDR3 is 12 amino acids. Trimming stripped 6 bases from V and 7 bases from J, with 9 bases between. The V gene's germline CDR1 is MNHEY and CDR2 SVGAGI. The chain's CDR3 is CASRAGGEKLFF. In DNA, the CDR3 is TGTGCCAGCAGAGCGGGGGGTGAAAAACTGTTTTTT.

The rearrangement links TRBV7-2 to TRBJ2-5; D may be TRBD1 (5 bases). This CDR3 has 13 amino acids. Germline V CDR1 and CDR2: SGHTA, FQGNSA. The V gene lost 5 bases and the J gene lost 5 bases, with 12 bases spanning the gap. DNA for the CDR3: TGTGCCAGCAGCCCCGGGCCAGGGGAGACCCAGTACTTC. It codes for CASSPGPGETQYF.

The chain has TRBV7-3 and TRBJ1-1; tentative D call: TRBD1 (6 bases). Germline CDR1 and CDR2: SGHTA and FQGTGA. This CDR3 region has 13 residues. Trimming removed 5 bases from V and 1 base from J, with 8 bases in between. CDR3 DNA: TGTGCCAGCAGCGCACAGGGGAACACTGAAGCTTTCTTT. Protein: CASSAQGNTEAFF.

The CDR3 here is CAISPSGLVGNEQFF. The CDR3, as DNA: TGTGCCATCAGCCCCTCTGGACTAGTCGGCAATGAGCAGTTCTTC. The V and J genes are TRBV10-3 and TRBJ2-1; 7 bases are shared with TRBD2. V lost 6 bases to trimming and J lost 6 bases; unmatched junction nucleotides: 11. In germline, CDR1 is ENHRY, CDR2 SYGVKD. The CDR3 covers 15 residues.

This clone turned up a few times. The CDR3 nucleotides read TGTGCCAGCGCGGGGGCTCAACAAGAGACCCAGTACTTC. Its protein is CASAGAQQETQYF. V gene TRBV11-3 combines with J gene TRBJ2-5; maybe TRBD2 (7 bases). This CDR3 has 13 amino acids. The germline V gene encodes CDR1 SGHNT and CDR2 YENEEA. Trimming removed 8 bases from V and 2 bases from J, with 12 bases in between.

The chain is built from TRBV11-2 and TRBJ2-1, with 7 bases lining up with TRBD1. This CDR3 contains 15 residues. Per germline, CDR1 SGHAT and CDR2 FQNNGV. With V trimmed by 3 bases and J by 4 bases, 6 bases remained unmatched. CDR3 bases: TGTGCCAGCAGCTTCGGACAGGCCGAATACAATGAGCAGTTCTTC. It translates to CASSFGQAEYNEQFF.

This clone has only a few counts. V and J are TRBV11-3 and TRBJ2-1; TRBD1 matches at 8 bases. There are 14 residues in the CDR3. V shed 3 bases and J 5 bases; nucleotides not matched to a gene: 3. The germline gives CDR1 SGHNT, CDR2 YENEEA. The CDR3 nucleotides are TGTGCCAGCAGCTTGGACAGGGCCAACAATGAGCAGTTCTTC. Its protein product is CASSLDRANNEQFF.